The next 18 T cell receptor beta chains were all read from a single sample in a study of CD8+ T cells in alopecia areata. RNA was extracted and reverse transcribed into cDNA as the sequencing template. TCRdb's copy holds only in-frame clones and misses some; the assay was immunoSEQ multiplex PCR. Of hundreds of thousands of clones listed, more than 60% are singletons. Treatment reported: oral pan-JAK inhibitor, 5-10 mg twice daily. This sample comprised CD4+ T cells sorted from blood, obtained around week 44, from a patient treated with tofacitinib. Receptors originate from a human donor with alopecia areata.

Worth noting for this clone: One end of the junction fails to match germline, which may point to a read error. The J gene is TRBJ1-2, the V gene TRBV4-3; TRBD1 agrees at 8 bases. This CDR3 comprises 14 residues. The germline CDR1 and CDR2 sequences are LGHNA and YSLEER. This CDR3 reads CASSQVDRDYGYTF. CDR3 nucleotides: TGCGCCAGCAGCCAAGTGGACAGGGACTACGGCTACACCTTC.

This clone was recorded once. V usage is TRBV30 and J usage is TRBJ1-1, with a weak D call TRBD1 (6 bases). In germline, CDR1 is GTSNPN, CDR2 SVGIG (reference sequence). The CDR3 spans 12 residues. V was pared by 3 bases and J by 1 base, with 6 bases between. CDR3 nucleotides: TGTGCCTGGAGGACAGGGAACACTGAAGCTTTCTTT. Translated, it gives CAWRTGNTEAFF.

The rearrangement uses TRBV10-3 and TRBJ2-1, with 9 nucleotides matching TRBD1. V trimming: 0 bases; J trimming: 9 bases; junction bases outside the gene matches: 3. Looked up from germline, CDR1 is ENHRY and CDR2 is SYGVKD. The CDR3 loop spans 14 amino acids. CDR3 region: CAISESTGGGEQFF. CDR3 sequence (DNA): TGTGCCATCAGTGAGTCGACAGGGGGAGGTGAGCAGTTCTTC.

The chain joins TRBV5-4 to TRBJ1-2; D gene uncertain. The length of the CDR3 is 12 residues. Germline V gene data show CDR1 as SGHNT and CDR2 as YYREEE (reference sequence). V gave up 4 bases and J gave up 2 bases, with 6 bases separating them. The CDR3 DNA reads TGTGCCAGCAGCACCTCGAACTATGGCTACACCTTC. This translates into CASSTSNYGYTF. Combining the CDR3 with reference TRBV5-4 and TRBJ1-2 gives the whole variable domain ETGVTQSPTHLIKTRGQQVTLRCSSQSGHNTVSWYQQALGQGPQFIFQYYREEENGRGNFPPRFSGLQFPNYSSELNVNALELDDSALYLCASSTSNYGYTFGSGTRLTVV.

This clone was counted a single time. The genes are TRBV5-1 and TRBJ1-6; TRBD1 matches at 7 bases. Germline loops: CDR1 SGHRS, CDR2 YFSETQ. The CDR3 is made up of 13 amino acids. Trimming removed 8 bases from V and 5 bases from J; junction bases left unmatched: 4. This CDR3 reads CASQDRDNSPLHF. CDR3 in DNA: TGCGCCAGTCAAGACAGGGATAATTCACCCCTCCACTTT.

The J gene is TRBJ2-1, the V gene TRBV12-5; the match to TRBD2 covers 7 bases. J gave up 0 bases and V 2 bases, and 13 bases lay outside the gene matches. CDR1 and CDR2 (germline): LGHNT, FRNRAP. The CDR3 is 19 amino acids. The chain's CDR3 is CASGLIRYESGDSYNEQFF. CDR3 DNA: TGTGCTAGTGGTTTGATCCGTTATGAGAGCGGGGACTCCTACAATGAGCAGTTCTTC. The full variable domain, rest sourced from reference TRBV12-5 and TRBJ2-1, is DARVTQTPRHKVTEMGQEVTMRCQPILGHNTVFWYRQTMMQGLELLAYFRNRAPLDDSGMPKDRFSAEMPDATLATLKIQPSEPRDSAVYFCASGLIRYESGDSYNEQFFGPGTRLTVL.

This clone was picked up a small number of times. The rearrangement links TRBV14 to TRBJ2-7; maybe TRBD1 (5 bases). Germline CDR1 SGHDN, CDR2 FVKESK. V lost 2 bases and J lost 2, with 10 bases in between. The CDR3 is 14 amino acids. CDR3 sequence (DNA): TGTGCCAGCAGCCAAAGATTGGGGCCCTACGAGCAGTACTTC. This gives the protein CASSQRLGPYEQYF.

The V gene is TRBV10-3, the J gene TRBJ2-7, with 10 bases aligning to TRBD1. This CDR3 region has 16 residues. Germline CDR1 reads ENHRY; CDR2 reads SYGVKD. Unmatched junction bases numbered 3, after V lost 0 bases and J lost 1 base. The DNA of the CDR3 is TGTGCCATCAGTGAGTCCCGGACAGGGGGGTCCTACGAGCAGTACTTC. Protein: CAISESRTGGSYEQYF.

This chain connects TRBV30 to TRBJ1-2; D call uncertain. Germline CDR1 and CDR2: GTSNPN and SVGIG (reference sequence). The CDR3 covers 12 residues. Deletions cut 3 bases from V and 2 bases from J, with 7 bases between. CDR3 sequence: CAWRGQNYGYTF. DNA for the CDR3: TGTGCCTGGAGAGGGCAGAACTATGGCTACACCTTC.

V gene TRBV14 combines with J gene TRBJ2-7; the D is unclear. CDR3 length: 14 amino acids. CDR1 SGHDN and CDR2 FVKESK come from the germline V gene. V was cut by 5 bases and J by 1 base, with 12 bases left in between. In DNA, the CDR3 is TGTGCCAGCAGCAGGGATTCGTGGTCCTACGAGCAGTACTTC. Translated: CASSRDSWSYEQYF.

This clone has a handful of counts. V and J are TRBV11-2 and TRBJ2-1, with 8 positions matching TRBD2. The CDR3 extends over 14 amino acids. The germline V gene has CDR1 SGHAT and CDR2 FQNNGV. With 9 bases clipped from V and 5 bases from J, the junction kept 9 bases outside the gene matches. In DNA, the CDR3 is TGTGCCAGTTGTGTACTAGCGGTAAACAATGAGCAGTTCTTC. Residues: CASCVLAVNNEQFF.

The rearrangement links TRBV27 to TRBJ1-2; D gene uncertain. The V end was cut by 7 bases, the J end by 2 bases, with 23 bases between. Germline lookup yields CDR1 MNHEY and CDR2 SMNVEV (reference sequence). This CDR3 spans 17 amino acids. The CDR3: CASTLTFPNLLNYGYTF. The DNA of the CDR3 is TGTGCCAGCACCCTGACATTCCCGAACCTGTTAAACTATGGCTACACCTTC.

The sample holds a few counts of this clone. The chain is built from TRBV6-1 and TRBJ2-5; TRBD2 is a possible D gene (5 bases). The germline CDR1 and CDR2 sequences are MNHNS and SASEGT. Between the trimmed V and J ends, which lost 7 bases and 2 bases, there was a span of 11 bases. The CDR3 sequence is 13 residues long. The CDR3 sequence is CASTDSGQETQYF. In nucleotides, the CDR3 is TGTGCCAGCACGGACTCCGGGCAAGAGACCCAGTACTTC.

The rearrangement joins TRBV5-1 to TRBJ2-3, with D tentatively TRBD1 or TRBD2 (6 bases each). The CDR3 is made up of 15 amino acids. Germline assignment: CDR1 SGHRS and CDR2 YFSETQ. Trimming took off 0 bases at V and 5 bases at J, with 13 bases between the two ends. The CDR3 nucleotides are TGCGCCAGCAGCTTGGTCTCCGGGGGCGTAGATACGCAGTATTTT. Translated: CASSLVSGGVDTQYF.

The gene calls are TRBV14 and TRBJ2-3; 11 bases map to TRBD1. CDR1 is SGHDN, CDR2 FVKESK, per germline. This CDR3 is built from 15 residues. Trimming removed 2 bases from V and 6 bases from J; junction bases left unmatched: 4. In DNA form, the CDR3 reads TGTGCCAGCAGCCAACGGACAGGGGGCGTGGATACGCAGTATTTT. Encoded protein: CASSQRTGGVDTQYF.

CDR3 nucleotides: TGTGCCTGGAGGCCCAAGACAGGGGGCGCGTATTACACTGAAGCTTTCTTT. Amino acid sequence: CAWRPKTGGAYYTEAFF. The chain carries TRBV30 and TRBJ1-1; 10 bases align to TRBD1. CDR1 is GTSNPN, CDR2 SVGIG, per germline (reference sequence). After removal of 3 bases from V and 3 bases from J, the junction contained 13 bases not matched to a gene. This CDR3 region has 17 residues.

The CDR3 region is CASSESAGSRTQYF. The DNA of the CDR3 is TGTGCCAGCAGTGAATCGGCGGGGTCAAGGACCCAGTACTTC. V is TRBV6-1 and J is TRBJ2-5, with D possibly matching TRBD2 (6 bases). V was trimmed by 2 bases and J by 7 bases, leaving 14 bases between them. Germline lookup yields CDR1 MNHNS and CDR2 SASEGT. This CDR3 has 14 residues.

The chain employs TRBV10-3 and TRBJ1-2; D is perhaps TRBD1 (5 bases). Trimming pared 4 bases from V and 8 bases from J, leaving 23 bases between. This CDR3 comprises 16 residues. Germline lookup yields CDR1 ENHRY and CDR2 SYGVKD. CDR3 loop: CAISGREGTDHRGYTF. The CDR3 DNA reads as TGTGCCATCAGTGGCCGCGAAGGGACGGACCATCGGGGCTACACCTTC.